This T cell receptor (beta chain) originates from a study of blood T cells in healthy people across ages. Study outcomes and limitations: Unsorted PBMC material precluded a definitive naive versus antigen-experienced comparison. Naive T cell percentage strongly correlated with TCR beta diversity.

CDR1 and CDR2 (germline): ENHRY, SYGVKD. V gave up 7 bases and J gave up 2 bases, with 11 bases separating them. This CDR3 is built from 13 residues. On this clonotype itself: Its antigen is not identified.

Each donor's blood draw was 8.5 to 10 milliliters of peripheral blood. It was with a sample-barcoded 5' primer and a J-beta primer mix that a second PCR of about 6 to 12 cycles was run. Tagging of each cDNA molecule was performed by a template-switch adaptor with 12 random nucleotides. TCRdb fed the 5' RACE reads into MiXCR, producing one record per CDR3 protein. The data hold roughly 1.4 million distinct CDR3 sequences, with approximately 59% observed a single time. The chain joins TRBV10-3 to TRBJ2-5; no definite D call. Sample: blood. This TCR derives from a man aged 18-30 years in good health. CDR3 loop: CAITPELQETQYF. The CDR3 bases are TGTGCCATCACCCCAGAGTTGCAAGAGACCCAGTACTTC.